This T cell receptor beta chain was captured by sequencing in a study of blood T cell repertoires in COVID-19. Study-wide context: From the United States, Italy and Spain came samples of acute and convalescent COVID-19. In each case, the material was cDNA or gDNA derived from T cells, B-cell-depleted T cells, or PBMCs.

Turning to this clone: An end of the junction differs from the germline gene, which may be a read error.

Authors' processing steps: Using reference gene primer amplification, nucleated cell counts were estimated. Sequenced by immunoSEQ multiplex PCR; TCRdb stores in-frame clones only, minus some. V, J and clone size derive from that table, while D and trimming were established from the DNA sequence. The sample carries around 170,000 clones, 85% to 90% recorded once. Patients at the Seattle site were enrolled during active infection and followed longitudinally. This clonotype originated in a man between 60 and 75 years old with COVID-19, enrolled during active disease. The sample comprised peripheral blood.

The CDR3 nucleotides are TGCGCCAGTAGCCTGGCGACAGCCGGAAATAATGAAAAACTGTTTTTT. Protein product: CASSLATAGNNEKLFF. This rearrangement joins TRBV4-1 to TRBJ1-4; TRBD1 might be the D (5 bases). The germline CDR1 and CDR2 sequences are MGHRA and YSYEKL. The CDR3 length is 16 residues.